The 27 T cell receptor beta chains in this list originate from one sample, sequenced in a study of Ad26.COV2.S vaccination and SARS-CoV-2 variants. Noted treatment: some 20 received Ad26.COV2.S at low or high dose, single or two shots; about five received placebo; per-sample allocation not given. After the first vaccine or placebo injection, samples were drawn on day 63. Generated by immunoSEQ multiplex PCR, the TCRdb table keeps only in-frame clones and is missing some. The repertoire holds approximately 400,000 clones, with approximately 81% as singletons. The source material was peripheral blood, sampled in a trial of Ad26.COV2.S vaccine versus placebo. Receptors were obtained from a person aged 18-65 years who received the Ad26.COV2.S COVID-19 vaccine or a placebo.

This clone was seen once. The chain is built from TRBV4-3 and TRBJ2-2, with 10 positions matching TRBD2. V lost 0 bases and J lost 8; bases outside the gene matches: 6. This CDR3 has 16 amino acids. Looked up from germline, CDR1 is LGHNA and CDR2 is YSLEER. CDR3 nucleotide sequence: TGCGCCAGCAGCCAAGATCAGCCTAGCGGGAGAGGGGAGCTGTTTTTT. Amino acid sequence: CASSQDQPSGRGELFF.

In this sample, this clone turned up a few times. The V gene is TRBV7-2, the J gene TRBJ2-7; 10 bases align to TRBD2. The CDR3 loop spans 15 amino acids. Trimming at V came to 7 bases and at J to 1 base, leaving 7 bases not matched to a gene. Looked up from germline, CDR1 is SGHTA and CDR2 is FQGNSA. CDR3 protein: CASTILAGGSYEQYF. CDR3 nucleotides: TGTGCCAGCACGATCTTAGCGGGGGGATCCTACGAGCAGTACTTC.

This chain connects TRBV5-1 to TRBJ1-1, with TRBD1 matching 7 bases. V gave up 0 bases and J gave up 11 bases; unmatched junction bases: 13. Germline values: CDR1 SGHRS, CDR2 YFSETQ. CDR3 size: 15 residues. CDR3 DNA sequence: TGCGCCAGCAGCTTGGGGGCCACAGGGGCGGGGGCCGCTTTCTTT. Protein product: CASSLGATGAGAAFF. The full variable domain, its missing parts supplied by reference TRBV5-1 and TRBJ1-1, is KAGVTQTPRYLIKTRGQQVTLSCSPISGHRSVSWYQQTPGQGLQFLFEYFSETQRNKGNFPGRFSGRQFSNSRSEMNVSTLELGDSALYLCASSLGATGAGAAFFGQGTRLTVV.

This chain uses TRBV27 with TRBJ2-3; D gene unclear. CDR3 size: 13 residues. V lost 3 bases and J 4 bases, leaving 8 bases between the germline ends. CDR1 MNHEY and CDR2 SMNVEV come from the germline V gene (reference sequence). CDR3 nucleotide sequence: TGTGCCAGCAGTTTCCTTGGGGCAGATACGCAGTATTTT. Its protein is CASSFLGADTQYF.

The genes are TRBV11-2 and TRBJ2-5; no clear D. The CDR3 consists of 14 residues. Trimming took 3 bases from V and 3 from J, leaving 11 bases between them. The germline V gene has CDR1 SGHAT and CDR2 FQNNGV. The chain's CDR3 is CASSLHLLEETQYF. In DNA form, the CDR3 reads TGTGCCAGCAGCTTGCACCTCTTGGAAGAGACCCAGTACTTC.

The chain joins TRBV21-1 to TRBJ2-5; the DNA was not compared with TRBD2, the D call given in the table. TRBV21-1 is a pseudogene segment. There are 14 residues in the CDR3. As DNA, the CDR3 is TGTGCCAGCGATGCCACAGCGGCTCAAGAGACCCAGTACTTC. Encoded protein: CASDATAAQETQYF.

The genes are TRBV7-9 and TRBJ2-7; 12 nucleotides line up with TRBD2. Germline V CDR1 and CDR2: SEHNR, FQNEAQ (reference sequence). Unmatched junction bases numbered 3, after V lost 5 bases and J lost 1 base. The CDR3 has 15 amino acids. The CDR3 is CASSPGTSGSYEQYF. The CDR3 bases are TGTGCCAGCAGCCCCGGGACTAGCGGGTCCTACGAGCAGTACTTC.

This clone has just one count. Other DNA sequences in the same sample also yield this CDR3. V gene TRBV6-5 combines with J gene TRBJ2-3; perhaps TRBD1 as D (5 bases). The CDR3 is 15 amino acids. The germline gives CDR1 MNHEY, CDR2 SVGAGI. Trimming shortened V by 1 base and J by 2 bases, and 10 bases separated the two germline ends. The CDR3 DNA reads as TGTGCCAGCAGTTACTGGCAGGGATCCACAGATACGCAGTATTTT. It is translated as CASSYWQGSTDTQYF.

This rearrangement joins TRBV11-2 to TRBJ1-3; no clear D gene. V gave up 6 bases and J gave up 4 bases, with 10 bases separating them. The germline V gene has CDR1 SGHAT and CDR2 FQNNGV. This CDR3 spans 13 amino acids. DNA of the CDR3: TGTGCCAGCAGTTCACGACCCGGAAACACCATATATTTT. Its protein is CASSSRPGNTIYF.

The rearrangement links TRBV28 to TRBJ2-5; no clear D gene. Germline V CDR1 and CDR2: MDHEN, SYDVKM. Trimming left V 5 bases short and J 5 bases short, with 12 bases between. The CDR3 has 13 amino acids. The CDR3 nucleotides read TGTGCCAGCAGTCTAGGAGCGCTCGAGACCCAGTACTTC. Translated, it gives CASSLGALETQYF. Variable domain in full (rest from reference TRBV28 and TRBJ2-5): DVKVTQSSRYLVKRTGEKVFLECVQDMDHENMFWYRQDPGLGLRLIYFSYDVKMKEKGDIPEGYSVSREKKERFSLILESASTNQTSMYLCASSLGALETQYFGPGTRLLVL.

The V and J genes are TRBV19 and TRBJ2-1; 7 bases are a match to TRBD1. CDR1 LNHDA and CDR2 SQIVND come from the germline V gene (reference sequence). J lost 1 base, V lost 3 bases, and 3 bases had no gene match. The CDR3 extends over 15 amino acids. This CDR3 is CASSIEGASYNEQFF. The CDR3 coding sequence is TGTGCCAGTAGTATTGAGGGGGCATCCTACAATGAGCAGTTCTTC.

The CDR3 nucleotides read TGTGCCAGCATTGGGGTCTCTGGGGCCAACGTCCTGACTTTC. Its translation: CASIGVSGANVLTF. This chain uses TRBV6-5 with TRBJ2-6; D is unclear. The CDR3 covers 14 residues. V was pared by 7 bases and J by 0 bases, with 7 bases between. Germline CDR1 and CDR2: MNHEY and SVGAGI.

This rearrangement joins TRBV3-1 (or the pseudogene TRBV3-2) to TRBJ2-7; 7 bases line up with TRBD1. V was pared by 5 bases and J by 2 bases, with 3 bases of the junction left unmatched. The germline CDR1 and CDR2 sequences are LGHDT and YNNKEL (reference sequence). CDR3 length: 13 amino acids. This CDR3 reads CASSKRGPYEQYF. CDR3 sequence (DNA): TGTGCCAGCAGCAAAAGGGGGCCCTACGAGCAGTACTTC.

The chain uses TRBV5-4 and TRBJ2-5; the match to TRBD1 covers 7 bases. This CDR3 comprises 15 residues. The germline V gene encodes CDR1 SGHNT and CDR2 YYREEE (reference sequence). The V segment lost 4 bases and the J segment 2 bases; nucleotides outside the gene matches: 8. CDR3 residues: CASSPGTASQETQYF. The CDR3 DNA sequence: TGTGCCAGCAGCCCCGGGACAGCATCTCAAGAGACCCAGTACTTC.

This clone was seen a few times. The chain carries TRBV6-5 and TRBJ1-1; the D gene is possibly TRBD1 (5 bases). V was cut by 2 bases and J by 7 bases, with 8 bases left in between. The CDR3 covers 12 residues. Germline V gene sequence: CDR1 MNHEY, CDR2 SVGAGI. In DNA, the CDR3 is TGTGCCAGCAGTTACGCAGGGAATGAAGCTTTCTTT. This gives the protein CASSYAGNEAFF.

The chain recombines TRBV27 with TRBJ2-7; D is perhaps TRBD1 or TRBD2 (5 bases each). This CDR3 comprises 14 residues. The germline CDR1 and CDR2 sequences are MNHEY and SMNVEV (reference sequence). Between the trimmed V and J ends, which lost 6 bases and 6 bases, there was a span of 18 bases. The CDR3 reads CASSLYGAFSEQYF. CDR3 sequence (DNA): TGTGCCAGCAGCCTCTACGGGGCCTTCTCCGAGCAGTACTTC.

The chain couples TRBV7-9 to TRBJ2-1, with D perhaps matching TRBD2 (5 bases). Trimming pared 5 bases from V and 8 bases from J, leaving 19 bases between. The germline gives CDR1 SEHNR, CDR2 FQNEAQ (reference sequence). This CDR3 comprises 15 residues. The CDR3 region has the DNA TGTGCCAGCAGCCCCCCGTGGACTTTCTCGCATGAGCAGTTCTTC. Encoded protein: CASSPPWTFSHEQFF. Filled out from reference TRBV7-9 and TRBJ2-1, the complete variable domain reads DTGVSQNPRHKITKRGQNVTFRCDPISEHNRLYWYRQTLGQGPEFLTYFQNEAQLEKSRLLSDRFSAERPKGSFSTLEIQRTEQGDSAMYLCASSPPWTFSHEQFFGPGTRLTVL.

The CDR3 here is CAIGGGHYEQYF. The CDR3 DNA reads TGTGCCATCGGGGGGGGCCACTACGAGCAGTACTTC. The rearrangement uses TRBV30 and TRBJ2-7; 8 bases match TRBD2. V was clipped by 8 bases and J by 3 bases; unmatched bases: 6. The germline CDR1 and CDR2 sequences are GTSNPN and SVGIG (reference sequence). The CDR3 is 12 residues long.

This sequence joins TRBV9 and TRBJ1-1; D remains ambiguous. CDR1 and CDR2 from the germline V gene are SGDLS and YYNGEE. The CDR3 runs to 14 residues. Trimming removed 0 bases at V and 0 bases at J, with 6 bases between. The DNA of the CDR3 is TGTGCCAGCAGCGTAGCCCCTTTGAACACTGAAGCTTTCTTT. Amino acid sequence: CASSVAPLNTEAFF.

CDR3 nucleotide sequence: TGTGCCAGCTCGGGGCAGGGAAATCAGCCCCAGCATTTT. Its translation: CASSGQGNQPQHF. The chain is built from TRBV18 and TRBJ1-5; maybe TRBD1 (5 bases). Trimming pared 6 bases from V and 4 bases from J, leaving 10 bases between. Per germline, CDR1 KGHSH and CDR2 LQKENI. The CDR3 has 13 residues.

V and J are TRBV11-3 and TRBJ2-1, with TRBD2 identical over 9 bases. Germline V gene data show CDR1 as SGHNT and CDR2 as YENEEA. V gave up 5 bases and J gave up 8 bases; unmatched junction bases: 13. This CDR3 has 16 amino acids. Here the CDR3 reads CASSPRSLAGLHEQFF. CDR3 nucleotides: TGTGCCAGCAGCCCTCGAAGTCTAGCGGGACTCCATGAGCAGTTCTTC.

CDR3 residues: CATDDSYEQYF. CDR3 in DNA: TGTGCCACCGATGACAGCTACGAGCAGTACTTC. The genes are TRBV15 and TRBJ2-7, with a tentative D call TRBD1 (5 bases). The CDR3 contains 11 residues. The V and J ends lost 8 bases and 3 bases respectively, with 8 bases between them. Per the germline V gene, CDR1 is LNHNV and CDR2 is YYDKDF (reference sequence).

In nucleotides, the CDR3 is TGTGCCAGCAGTTTAAAGGGAGCGGGGGAGCAGTTCTTC. Amino acids: CASSLKGAGEQFF. The V and J genes are TRBV27 and TRBJ2-1; 7 nucleotides align to TRBD2. J gave up 10 bases and V 2 bases, and 5 bases lay outside the gene matches. In germline, CDR1 is MNHEY, CDR2 SMNVEV (reference sequence). The CDR3 length is 13 residues.

The genes are TRBV6-5 and TRBJ2-1; 7 bases are a match to TRBD2. The trim removed 7 bases at V and 4 bases at J, leaving 10 bases unmatched. Germline V lookup: CDR1 MNHEY, CDR2 SVGAGI. The CDR3 length is 15 residues. CDR3 nucleotide sequence: TGTGCCAGCACCGTAGATAGCGGGCGTTACAATGAGCAGTTCTTC. This translates into CASTVDSGRYNEQFF.

In this sample, this clone turned up a few times. This chain connects TRBV7-9 to TRBJ2-5; TRBD2 aligns across 8 bases. The length of the CDR3 is 16 residues. Per the germline V gene, CDR1 is SEHNR and CDR2 is FQNEAQ (reference sequence). Trimming took 5 bases from V and 3 from J; bases not matched to a gene: 11. Here the CDR3 reads CASSRVTGGLEETQYF. The CDR3 coding sequence is TGTGCCAGCAGCCGGGTAACGGGGGGGCTCGAAGAGACCCAGTACTTC.

J is TRBJ2-7 and V is TRBV4-3; D is unclear. CDR1 LGHNA and CDR2 YSLEER come from the germline V gene. The CDR3 length is 14 residues. Trimming took 3 bases from V and 6 from J, leaving 15 bases between them. The CDR3 sequence is CASSHADVGSEQYF. CDR3 nucleotide sequence: TGCGCCAGCAGCCACGCGGACGTCGGCTCCGAGCAGTACTTC.

For this clone: Other nucleotide sequences from this sample produce the same CDR3. CDR3 nucleotide sequence: TGTGCCATCAGTGAGTCGGGGGGCTATGGCTACACCTTC. This codes for CAISESGGYGYTF. The chain is built from TRBV10-3 and TRBJ1-2; TRBD1 might be the D (5 bases). The CDR3 totals 13 residues. From germline, CDR1 is ENHRY and CDR2 SYGVKD. V was cut by 0 bases and J by 4 bases, with 6 bases left in between.